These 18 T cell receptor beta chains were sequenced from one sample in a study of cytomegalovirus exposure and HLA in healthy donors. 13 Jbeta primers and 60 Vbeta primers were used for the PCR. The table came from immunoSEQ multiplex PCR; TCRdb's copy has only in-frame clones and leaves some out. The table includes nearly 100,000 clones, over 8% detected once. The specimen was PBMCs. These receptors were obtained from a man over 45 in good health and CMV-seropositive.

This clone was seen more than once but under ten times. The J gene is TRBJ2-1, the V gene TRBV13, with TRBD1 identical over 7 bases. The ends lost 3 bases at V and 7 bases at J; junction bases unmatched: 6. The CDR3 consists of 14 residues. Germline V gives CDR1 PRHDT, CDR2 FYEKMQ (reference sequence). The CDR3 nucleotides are TGTGCCAGCAGCTTTTGGGAGACAGGGAATGAGCAGTTCTTC. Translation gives CASSFWETGNEQFF. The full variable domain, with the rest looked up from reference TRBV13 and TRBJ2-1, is AAGVIQSPRHLIKEKRETATLKCYPIPRHDTVYWYQQGPGQDPQFLISFYEKMQSDKGSIPDRFSAQQFSDYHSELNMSSLELGDSALYFCASSFWETGNEQFFGPGTRLTVL.

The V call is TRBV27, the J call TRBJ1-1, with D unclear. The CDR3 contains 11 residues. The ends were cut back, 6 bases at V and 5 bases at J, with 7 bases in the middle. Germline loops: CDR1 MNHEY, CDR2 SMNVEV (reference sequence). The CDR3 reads CASRSYTEAFF. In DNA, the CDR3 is TGTGCCAGCAGGTCGTATACTGAAGCTTTCTTT.

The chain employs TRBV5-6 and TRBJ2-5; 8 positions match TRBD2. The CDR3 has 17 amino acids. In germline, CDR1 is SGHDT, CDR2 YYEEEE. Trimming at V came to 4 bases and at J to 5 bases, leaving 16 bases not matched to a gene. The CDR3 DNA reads TGTGCCAGCAGCCTGCCGGGAGGGGTCGATCACTCGGAGACCCAGTACTTC. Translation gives CASSLPGGVDHSETQYF.

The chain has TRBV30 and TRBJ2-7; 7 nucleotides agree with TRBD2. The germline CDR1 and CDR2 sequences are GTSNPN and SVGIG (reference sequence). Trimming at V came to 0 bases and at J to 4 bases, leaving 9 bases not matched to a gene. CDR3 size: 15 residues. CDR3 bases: TGTGCCTGGAGTGTAGATAGGGCTAGCGGTTACGAGCAGTACTTC. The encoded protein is CAWSVDRASGYEQYF.

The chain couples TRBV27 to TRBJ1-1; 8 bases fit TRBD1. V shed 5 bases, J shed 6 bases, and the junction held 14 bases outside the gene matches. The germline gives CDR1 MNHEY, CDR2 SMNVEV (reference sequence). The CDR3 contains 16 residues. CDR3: CASSIHRDRISAEAFF. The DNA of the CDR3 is TGTGCCAGCAGTATACACCGGGACAGGATAAGTGCTGAAGCTTTCTTT.

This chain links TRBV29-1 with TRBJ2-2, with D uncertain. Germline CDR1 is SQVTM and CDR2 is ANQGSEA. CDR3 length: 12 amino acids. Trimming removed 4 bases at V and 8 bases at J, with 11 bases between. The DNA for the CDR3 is TGCAGCGTTGTGCAGGATAGGGGGGAGCTGTTTTTT. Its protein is CSVVQDRGELFF.

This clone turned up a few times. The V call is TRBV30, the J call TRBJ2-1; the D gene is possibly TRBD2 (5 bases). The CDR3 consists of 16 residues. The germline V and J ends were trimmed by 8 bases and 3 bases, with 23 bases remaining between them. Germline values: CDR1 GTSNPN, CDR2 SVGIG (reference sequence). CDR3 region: CATDRSVLGRYNEQFF. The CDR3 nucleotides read TGTGCCACAGATCGATCGGTACTAGGGCGCTACAATGAGCAGTTCTTC.

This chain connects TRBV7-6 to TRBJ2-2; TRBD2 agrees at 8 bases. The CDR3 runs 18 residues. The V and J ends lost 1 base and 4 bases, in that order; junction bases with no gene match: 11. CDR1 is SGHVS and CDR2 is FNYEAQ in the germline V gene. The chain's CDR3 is CASSLESGWTSSTGELFF. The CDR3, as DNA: TGTGCCAGCAGCTTAGAATCGGGCTGGACTAGCAGCACCGGGGAGCTGTTTTTT. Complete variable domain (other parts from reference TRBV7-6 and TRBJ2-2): GAGVSQSPRYKVTKRGQDVALRCDPISGHVSLYWYRQALGQGPEFLTYFNYEAQQDKSGLPNDRFSAERPEGSISTLTIQRTEQRDSAMYRCASSLESGWTSSTGELFFGEGSRLTVL.

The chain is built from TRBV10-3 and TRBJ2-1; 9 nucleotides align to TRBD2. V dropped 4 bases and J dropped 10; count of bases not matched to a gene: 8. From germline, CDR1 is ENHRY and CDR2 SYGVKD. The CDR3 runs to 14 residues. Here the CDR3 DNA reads TGTGCCATCAGTGTTTTAGCGGGAGAGGAAGAGCAGTTCTTC. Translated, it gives CAISVLAGEEEQFF.

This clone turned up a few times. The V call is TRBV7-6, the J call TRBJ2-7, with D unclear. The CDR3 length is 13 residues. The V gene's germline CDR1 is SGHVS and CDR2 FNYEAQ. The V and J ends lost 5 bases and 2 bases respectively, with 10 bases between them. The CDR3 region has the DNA TGTGCCAGCAGCCTCAGTTCTCCCTACGAGCAGTACTTC. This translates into CASSLSSPYEQYF. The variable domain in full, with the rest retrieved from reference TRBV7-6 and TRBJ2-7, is GAGVSQSPRYKVTKRGQDVALRCDPISGHVSLYWYRQALGQGPEFLTYFNYEAQQDKSGLPNDRFSAERPEGSISTLTIQRTEQRDSAMYRCASSLSSPYEQYFGPGTRLTVT.

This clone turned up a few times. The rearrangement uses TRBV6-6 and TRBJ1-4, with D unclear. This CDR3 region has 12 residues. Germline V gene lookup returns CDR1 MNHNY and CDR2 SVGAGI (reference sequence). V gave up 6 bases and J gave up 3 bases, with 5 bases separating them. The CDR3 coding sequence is TGTGCCAGCAGCTTGTCTAATGAAAAACTGTTTTTT. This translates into CASSLSNEKLFF.

The DNA for the CDR3 is TGTGCCAGCAGTGATCTTGTGGCAGGGCCGGGCGAGCAGTACTTC. Translated: CASSDLVAGPGEQYF. The J gene is TRBJ2-7, the V gene TRBV2; tentative D call: TRBD1 (5 bases). Germline CDR1 reads SNHLY; CDR2 reads FYNNEI. The V end was cut by 3 bases, the J end by 6 bases, with 18 bases between. This CDR3 is built from 15 residues.

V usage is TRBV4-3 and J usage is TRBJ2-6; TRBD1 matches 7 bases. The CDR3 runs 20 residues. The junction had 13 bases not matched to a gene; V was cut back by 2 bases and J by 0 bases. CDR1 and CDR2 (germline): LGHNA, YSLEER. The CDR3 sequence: CASSQYPQGQTFSGANVLTF. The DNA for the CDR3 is TGCGCCAGCAGCCAATATCCCCAGGGACAGACGTTCTCTGGGGCCAACGTCCTGACTTTC.

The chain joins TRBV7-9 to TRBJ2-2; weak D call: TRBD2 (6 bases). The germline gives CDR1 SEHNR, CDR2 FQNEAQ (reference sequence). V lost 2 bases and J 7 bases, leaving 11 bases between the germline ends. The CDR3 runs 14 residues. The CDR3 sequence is CASSLRGSDGELFF. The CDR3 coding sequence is TGTGCCAGCAGCTTACGGGGGTCTGACGGGGAGCTGTTTTTT.

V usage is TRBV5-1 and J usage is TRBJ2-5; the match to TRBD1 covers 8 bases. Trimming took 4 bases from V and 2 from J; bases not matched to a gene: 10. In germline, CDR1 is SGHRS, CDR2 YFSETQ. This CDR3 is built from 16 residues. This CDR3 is CASSATGVRGQETQYF. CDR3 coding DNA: TGCGCCAGCAGCGCGACAGGGGTACGGGGGCAAGAGACCCAGTACTTC.

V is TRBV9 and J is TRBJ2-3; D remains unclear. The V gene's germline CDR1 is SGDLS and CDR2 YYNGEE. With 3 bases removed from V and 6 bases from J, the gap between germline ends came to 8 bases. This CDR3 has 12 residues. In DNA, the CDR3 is TGTGCCAGCAGCGGAACCAGGGATACGCAGTATTTT. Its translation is CASSGTRDTQYF.

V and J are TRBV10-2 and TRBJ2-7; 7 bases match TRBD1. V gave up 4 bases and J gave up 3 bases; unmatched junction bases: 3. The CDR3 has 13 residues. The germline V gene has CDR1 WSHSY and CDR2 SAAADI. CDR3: CASSADRVYEQYF. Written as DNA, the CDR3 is TGCGCCAGCAGTGCCGACAGGGTCTACGAGCAGTACTTC.

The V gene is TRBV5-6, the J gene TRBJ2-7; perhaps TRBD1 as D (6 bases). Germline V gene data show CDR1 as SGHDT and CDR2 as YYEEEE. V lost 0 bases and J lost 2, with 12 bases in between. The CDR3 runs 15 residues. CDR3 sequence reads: CASSLVGDTTYEQYF. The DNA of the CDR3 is TGTGCCAGCAGCTTGGTAGGGGACACCACCTACGAGCAGTACTTC.